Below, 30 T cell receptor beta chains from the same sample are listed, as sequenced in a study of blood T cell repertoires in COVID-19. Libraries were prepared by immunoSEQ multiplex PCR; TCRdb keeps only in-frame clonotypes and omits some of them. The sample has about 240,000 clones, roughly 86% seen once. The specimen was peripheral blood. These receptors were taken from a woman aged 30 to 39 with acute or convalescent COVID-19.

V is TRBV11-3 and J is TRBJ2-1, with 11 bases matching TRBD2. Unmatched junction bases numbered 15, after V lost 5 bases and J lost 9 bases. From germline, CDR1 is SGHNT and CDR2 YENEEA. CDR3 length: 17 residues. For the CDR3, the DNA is TGTGCCAGCAGCCTGACGACTAGCGGGAAAGTAAAGTTTGAGCAGTTCTTC. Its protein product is CASSLTTSGKVKFEQFF.

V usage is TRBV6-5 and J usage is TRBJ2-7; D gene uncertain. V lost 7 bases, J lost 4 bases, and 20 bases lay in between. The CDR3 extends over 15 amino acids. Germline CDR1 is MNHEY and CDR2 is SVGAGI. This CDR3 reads CASTLQDSRGYEQYF. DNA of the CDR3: TGTGCCAGCACTTTGCAAGACTCGCGAGGTTACGAGCAGTACTTC.

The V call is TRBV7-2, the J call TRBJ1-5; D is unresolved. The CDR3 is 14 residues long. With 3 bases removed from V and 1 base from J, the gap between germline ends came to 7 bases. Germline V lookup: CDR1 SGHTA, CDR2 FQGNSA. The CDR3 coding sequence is TGTGCCAGCAGCTTCATCGGGAGCAATCAGCCCCAGCATTTT. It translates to CASSFIGSNQPQHF.

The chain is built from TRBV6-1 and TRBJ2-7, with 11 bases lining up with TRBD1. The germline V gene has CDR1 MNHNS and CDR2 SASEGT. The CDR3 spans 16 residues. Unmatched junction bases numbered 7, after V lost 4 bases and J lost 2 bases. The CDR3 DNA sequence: TGTGCCAGCAGTGGAACCGGACAGGGGGCGCCCTACGAGCAGTACTTC. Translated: CASSGTGQGAPYEQYF.

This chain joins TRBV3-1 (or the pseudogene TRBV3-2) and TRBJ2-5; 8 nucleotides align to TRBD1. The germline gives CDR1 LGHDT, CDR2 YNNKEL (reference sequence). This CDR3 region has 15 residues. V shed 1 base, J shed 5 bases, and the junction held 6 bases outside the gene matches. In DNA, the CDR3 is TGTGCCAGCAGCCAAGCCGACAGGGGTCGGGAGACCCAGTACTTC. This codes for CASSQADRGRETQYF.

CDR3 sequence (DNA): TGTGCCAGCAGGGAGCGGACGAGCTCCTACAATGAGCAGTTCTTC. It is translated as CASRERTSSYNEQFF. V and J are TRBV2 and TRBJ2-1; D possibly corresponds to TRBD2 (5 bases). The V and J ends lost 6 bases and 0 bases respectively, with 12 bases between them. The CDR3 has 15 amino acids. The germline V gene has CDR1 SNHLY and CDR2 FYNNEI.

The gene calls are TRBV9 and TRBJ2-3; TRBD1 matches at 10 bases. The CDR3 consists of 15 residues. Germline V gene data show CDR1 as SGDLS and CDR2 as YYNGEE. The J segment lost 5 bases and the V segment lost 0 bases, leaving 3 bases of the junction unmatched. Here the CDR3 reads CASSVGTGGLDTQYF. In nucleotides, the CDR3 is TGTGCCAGCAGCGTAGGGACAGGGGGACTAGATACGCAGTATTTT.

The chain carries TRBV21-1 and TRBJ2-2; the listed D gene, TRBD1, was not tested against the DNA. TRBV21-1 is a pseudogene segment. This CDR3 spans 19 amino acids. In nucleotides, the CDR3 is TGTGCCAGCAGCAAAGAAGAAAGACAGGGGTCATCGGACACCGGGGAGCTGTTTTTT. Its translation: CASSKEERQGSSDTGELFF.

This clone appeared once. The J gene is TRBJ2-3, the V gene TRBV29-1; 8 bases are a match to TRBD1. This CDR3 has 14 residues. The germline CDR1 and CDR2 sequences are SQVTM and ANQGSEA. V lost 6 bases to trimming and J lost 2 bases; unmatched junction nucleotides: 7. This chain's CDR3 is CSVDRVVNTDTQYF. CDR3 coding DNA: TGCAGCGTGGACAGGGTTGTCAACACAGATACGCAGTATTTT.

As DNA, the CDR3 is TGTGCCAGCAGCCTTGGACAGGGGGCGAACACCGGGGAGCTGTTTTTT. This encodes CASSLGQGANTGELFF. The V gene is TRBV11-2, the J gene TRBJ2-2, with 10 bases that match TRBD1. This CDR3 is built from 16 residues. The germline gives CDR1 SGHAT, CDR2 FQNNGV. J lost 0 bases, V lost 5 bases, and 3 bases had no gene match.

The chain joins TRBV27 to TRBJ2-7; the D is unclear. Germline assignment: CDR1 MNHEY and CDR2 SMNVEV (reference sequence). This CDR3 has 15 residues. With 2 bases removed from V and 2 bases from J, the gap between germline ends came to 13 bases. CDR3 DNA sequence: TGTGCCAGCAGTTTAGTCGCGCTCCCACCCTACGAGCAGTACTTC. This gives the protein CASSLVALPPYEQYF.

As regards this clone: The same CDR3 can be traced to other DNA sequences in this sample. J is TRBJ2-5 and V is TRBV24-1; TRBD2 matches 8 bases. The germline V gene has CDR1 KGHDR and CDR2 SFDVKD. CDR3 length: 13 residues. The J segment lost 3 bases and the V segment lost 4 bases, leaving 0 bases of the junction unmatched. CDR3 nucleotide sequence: TGTGCCACCAGTGACGGGGGGGAAGAGACCCAGTACTTC. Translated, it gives CATSDGGEETQYF.

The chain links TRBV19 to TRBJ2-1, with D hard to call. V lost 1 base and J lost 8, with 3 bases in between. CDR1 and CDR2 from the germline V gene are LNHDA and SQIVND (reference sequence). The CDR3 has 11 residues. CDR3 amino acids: CASSIADEQFF. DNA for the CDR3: TGTGCCAGTAGTATAGCAGATGAGCAGTTCTTC.

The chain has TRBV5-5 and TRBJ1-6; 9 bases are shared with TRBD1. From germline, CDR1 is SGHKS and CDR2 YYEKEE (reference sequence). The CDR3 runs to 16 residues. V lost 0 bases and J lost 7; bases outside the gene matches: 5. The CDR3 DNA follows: TGTGCCAGCAGCTTGGGGACAGGGGAGGGAAATTCACCCCTCCACTTT. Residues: CASSLGTGEGNSPLHF.

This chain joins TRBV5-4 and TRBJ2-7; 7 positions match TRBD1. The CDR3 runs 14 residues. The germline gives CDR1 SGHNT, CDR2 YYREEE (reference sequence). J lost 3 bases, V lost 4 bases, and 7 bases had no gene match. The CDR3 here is CASSPGQLSYEQYF. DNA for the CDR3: TGTGCCAGCAGCCCGGGACAGCTCAGCTACGAGCAGTACTTC.

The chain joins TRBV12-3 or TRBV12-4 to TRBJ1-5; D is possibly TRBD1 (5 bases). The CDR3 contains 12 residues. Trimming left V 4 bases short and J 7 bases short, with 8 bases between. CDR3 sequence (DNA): TGTGCCAGCAGTTCGGGGGACCAGCCCCAGCATTTT. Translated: CASSSGDQPQHF.

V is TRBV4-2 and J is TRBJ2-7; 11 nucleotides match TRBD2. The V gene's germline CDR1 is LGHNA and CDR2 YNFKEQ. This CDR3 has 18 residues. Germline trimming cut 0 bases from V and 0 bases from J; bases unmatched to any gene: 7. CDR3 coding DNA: TGTGCCAGCAGCCAAGACCGGACTAGCGGGTATAGCTCCTACGAGCAGTACTTC. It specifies CASSQDRTSGYSSYEQYF.

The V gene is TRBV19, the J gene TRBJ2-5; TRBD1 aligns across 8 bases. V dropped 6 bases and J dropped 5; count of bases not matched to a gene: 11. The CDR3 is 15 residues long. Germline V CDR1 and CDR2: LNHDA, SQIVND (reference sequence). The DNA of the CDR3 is TGTGCCAGTAGGGTTGGACAGGGCAGATCGGAGACCCAGTACTTC. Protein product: CASRVGQGRSETQYF.

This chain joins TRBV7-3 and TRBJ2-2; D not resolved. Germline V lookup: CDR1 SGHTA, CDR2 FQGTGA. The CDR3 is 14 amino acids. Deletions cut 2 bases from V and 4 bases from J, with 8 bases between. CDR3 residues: CASSLWQATGELFF. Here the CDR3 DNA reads TGTGCCAGCAGCTTATGGCAGGCCACCGGGGAGCTGTTTTTT.

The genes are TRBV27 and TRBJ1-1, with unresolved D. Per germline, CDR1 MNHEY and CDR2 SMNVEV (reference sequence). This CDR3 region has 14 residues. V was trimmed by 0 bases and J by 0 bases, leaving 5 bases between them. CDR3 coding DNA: TGTGCCAGCAGTTTATCACACCTGAACACTGAAGCTTTCTTT. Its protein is CASSLSHLNTEAFF.

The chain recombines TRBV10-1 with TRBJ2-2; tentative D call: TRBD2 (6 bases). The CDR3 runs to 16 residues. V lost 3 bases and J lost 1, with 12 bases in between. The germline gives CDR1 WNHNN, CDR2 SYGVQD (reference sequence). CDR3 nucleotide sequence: TGCGCCAGCAGTGACCACCGGGACTGGAACACCGGGGAGCTGTTTTTT. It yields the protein CASSDHRDWNTGELFF.

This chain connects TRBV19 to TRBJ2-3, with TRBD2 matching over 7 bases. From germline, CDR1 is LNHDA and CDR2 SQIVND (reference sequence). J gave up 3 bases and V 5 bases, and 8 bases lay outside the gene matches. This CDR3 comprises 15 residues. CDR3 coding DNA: TGTGCCAGTAGTTTCCGGCGGGAGAGGACAGATACGCAGTATTTT. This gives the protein CASSFRRERTDTQYF.

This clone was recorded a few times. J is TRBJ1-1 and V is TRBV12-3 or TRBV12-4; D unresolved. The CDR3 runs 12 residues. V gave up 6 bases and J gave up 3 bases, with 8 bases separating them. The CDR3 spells CASSREYTEAFF. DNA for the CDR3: TGTGCCAGCAGCCGCGAGTACACTGAAGCTTTCTTT.

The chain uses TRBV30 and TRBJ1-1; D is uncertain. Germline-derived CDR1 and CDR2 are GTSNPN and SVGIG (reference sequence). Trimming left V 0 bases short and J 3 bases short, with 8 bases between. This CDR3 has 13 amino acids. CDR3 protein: CAWSVSGDTEAFF. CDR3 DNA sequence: TGTGCCTGGAGTGTATCCGGGGACACTGAAGCTTTCTTT.

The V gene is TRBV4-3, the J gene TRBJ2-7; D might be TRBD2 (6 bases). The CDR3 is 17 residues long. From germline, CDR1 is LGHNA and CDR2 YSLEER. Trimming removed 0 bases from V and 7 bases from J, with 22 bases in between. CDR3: CASSQDVSHGSRGEQYF. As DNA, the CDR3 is TGCGCCAGCAGCCAAGATGTTTCTCACGGGAGTCGTGGAGAGCAGTACTTC.

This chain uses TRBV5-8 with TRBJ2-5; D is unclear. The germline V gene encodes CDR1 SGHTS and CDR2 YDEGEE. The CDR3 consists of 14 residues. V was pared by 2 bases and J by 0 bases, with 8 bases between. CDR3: CASSLTVYQETQYF. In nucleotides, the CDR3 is TGTGCCAGCAGCTTAACAGTATACCAAGAGACCCAGTACTTC.

The CDR3 DNA sequence: TGTGCCAGCAGCCAAGAGGGGCAGGCGACGATTTACGAGCAGTACTTC. Translated: CASSQEGQATIYEQYF. The chain has TRBV3-1 (or the pseudogene TRBV3-2) and TRBJ2-7; D perhaps matches TRBD1 (5 bases). Trimming stripped 0 bases from V and 4 bases from J, with 16 bases between. Germline V gene sequence: CDR1 LGHDT, CDR2 YNNKEL (reference sequence). The CDR3 covers 16 residues.

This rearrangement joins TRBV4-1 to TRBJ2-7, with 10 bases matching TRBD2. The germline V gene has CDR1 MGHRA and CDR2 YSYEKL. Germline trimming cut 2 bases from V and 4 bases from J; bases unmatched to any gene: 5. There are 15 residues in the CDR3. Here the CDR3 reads CASSQSSGSGYEQYF. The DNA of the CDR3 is TGCGCCAGCAGCCAATCTAGCGGGAGTGGGTACGAGCAGTACTTC.

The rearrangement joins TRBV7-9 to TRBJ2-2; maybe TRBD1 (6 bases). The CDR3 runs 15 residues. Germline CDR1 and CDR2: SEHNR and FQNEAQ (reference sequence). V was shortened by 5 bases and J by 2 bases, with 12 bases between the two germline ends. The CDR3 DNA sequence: TGTGCCAGCAGCCCCCCAGGGGCCAACACCGGGGAGCTGTTTTTT. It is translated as CASSPPGANTGELFF. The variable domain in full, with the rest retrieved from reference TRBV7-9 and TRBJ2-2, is DTGVSQNPRHKITKRGQNVTFRCDPISEHNRLYWYRQTLGQGPEFLTYFQNEAQLEKSRLLSDRFSAERPKGSFSTLEIQRTEQGDSAMYLCASSPPGANTGELFFGEGSRLTVL.

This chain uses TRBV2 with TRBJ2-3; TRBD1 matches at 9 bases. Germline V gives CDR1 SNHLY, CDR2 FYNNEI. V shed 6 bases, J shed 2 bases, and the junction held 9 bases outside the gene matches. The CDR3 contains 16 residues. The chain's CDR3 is CASSSRQGVLTDTQYF. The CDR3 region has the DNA TGTGCCAGCAGCAGTAGACAGGGGGTTCTCACAGATACGCAGTATTTT.